Presented here are 26 T cell receptor beta chains from one specimen sequenced in a study of OX40 agonist ivuxolimab in advanced cancers. Using immunoSEQ multiplex PCR, the repertoire was profiled, and TCRdb retains in-frame clones only, with some absent. The sample has some 25,000 clones; about 86% are singletons. The sample in question was CD4+ or CD8+ T cells sorted from blood, obtained in a trial of the OX40 agonist ivuxolimab. The receptor set was obtained from an adult with an advanced solid tumor such as melanoma, head and neck, liver or kidney cancer.

The chain recombines TRBV19 with TRBJ1-1; no clear D. The CDR3 loop spans 16 amino acids. CDR1 and CDR2 (germline): LNHDA, SQIVND (reference sequence). Trimming shortened V by 1 base and J by 2 bases, and 14 bases separated the two germline ends. As DNA, the CDR3 is TGTGCCAGTAGTATAGGCCCTTTACGAGATAACACTGAAGCTTTCTTT. Amino acid sequence: CASSIGPLRDNTEAFF. The variable domain in full, with the rest retrieved from reference TRBV19 and TRBJ1-1, is DGGITQSPKYLFRKEGQNVTLSCEQNLNHDAMYWYRQDPGQGLRLIYYSQIVNDFQKGDIAEGYSVSREKKESFPLTVTSAQKNPTAFYLCASSIGPLRDNTEAFFGQGTRLTVV.

This chain connects TRBV9 to TRBJ2-5; TRBD2 agrees at 7 bases. This CDR3 has 15 residues. CDR1 SGDLS and CDR2 YYNGEE come from the germline V gene. J gave up 6 bases and V 0 bases, and 8 bases lay outside the gene matches. DNA of the CDR3: TGTGCCAGCAGCGTAGACTTAGGGGACTATCAGACCCAGTACTTC. As protein: CASSVDLGDYQTQYF.

This chain links TRBV6-5 with TRBJ2-3; unclear D gene. CDR3 size: 14 residues. Looked up from germline, CDR1 is MNHEY and CDR2 is SVGAGI. The V end lost 0 bases, the J end lost 3 bases, and 7 bases lay between the germline ends. The CDR3 region is CASSYSPSTDTQYF. CDR3 nucleotides: TGTGCCAGCAGTTACTCCCCCTCGACAGATACGCAGTATTTT.

This chain uses TRBV19 with TRBJ2-7; D might be TRBD2 (6 bases). V dropped 0 bases and J dropped 5 bases, with 8 bases sitting between them. The CDR3 runs 13 residues. Germline loops: CDR1 LNHDA, CDR2 SQIVND (reference sequence). CDR3 DNA: TGTGCCAGTAGTATAGATGGAGGGAACGAGCAGTACTTC. It codes for CASSIDGGNEQYF.

The gene calls are TRBV7-6 and TRBJ1-2; weak D call: TRBD1 (6 bases). Germline V gives CDR1 SGHVS, CDR2 FNYEAQ. Trimming took off 5 bases at V and 9 bases at J, with 13 bases between the two ends. This CDR3 region has 12 residues. The CDR3: CASSQQGESYTF. CDR3 DNA: TGTGCCAGCAGCCAACAGGGCGAAAGCTACACCTTC.

The V call is TRBV7-6, the J call TRBJ2-1, with unresolved D. The CDR3 runs 12 residues. Per germline, CDR1 SGHVS and CDR2 FNYEAQ. The V end was cut by 5 bases, the J end by 4 bases, with 6 bases between. The CDR3 nucleotides read TGTGCCAGCAGCGTTGGATACAATGAGCAGTTCTTC. It is translated as CASSVGYNEQFF.

The chain links TRBV19 to TRBJ2-3, with TRBD1 as a possible D gene (5 bases). Germline V gene sequence: CDR1 LNHDA, CDR2 SQIVND (reference sequence). This CDR3 has 16 residues. Trimming pared 3 bases from V and 3 bases from J, leaving 16 bases between. CDR3 coding DNA: TGTGCCAGTAGTATGGAGCAGGGTTTTGTTACAGATACGCAGTATTTT. As protein: CASSMEQGFVTDTQYF.

The V call is TRBV2, the J call TRBJ2-2, with 7 bases that match TRBD1. Per the germline V gene, CDR1 is SNHLY and CDR2 is FYNNEI. Germline trimming cut 4 bases from V and 2 bases from J; bases unmatched to any gene: 4. CDR3 length: 15 residues. The CDR3 coding sequence is TGTGCCAGCAGTGGAGGGACAGCAAACACCGGGGAGCTGTTTTTT. This codes for CASSGGTANTGELFF.

This rearrangement joins TRBV5-5 to TRBJ2-7; maybe TRBD1 (5 bases). The germline CDR1 and CDR2 sequences are SGHKS and YYEKEE (reference sequence). This CDR3 contains 14 residues. Trimming pared 7 bases from V and 4 bases from J, leaving 18 bases between. The DNA for the CDR3 is TGTGCCAGCGCCCCCTGGACAAAAACATACGAGCAGTACTTC. This translates into CASAPWTKTYEQYF.

In this sample, this clone turned up a few times. The sample has other DNA sequences that encode this CDR3 too. The chain couples TRBV6-8 to TRBJ2-7, with a tentative D call TRBD2 (7 bases). The V end was cut by 2 bases, the J end by 3 bases, with 11 bases between. Germline V lookup: CDR1 MNHGY, CDR2 SAAAGT. The CDR3 contains 14 residues. The CDR3 sequence is CASSYGGGGYEQYF. For the CDR3, the DNA is TGTGCCAGCAGTTACGGAGGGGGGGGCTACGAGCAGTACTTC.

The chain carries TRBV7-9 and TRBJ1-1; unclear D gene. Germline-derived CDR1 and CDR2 are SEHNR and FQNEAQ (reference sequence). The CDR3 runs 13 residues. The V end was cut by 5 bases, the J end by 1 base, with 8 bases between. CDR3 region: CASSHRQNTEAFF. CDR3 in DNA: TGTGCCAGCAGCCACAGACAGAACACTGAAGCTTTCTTT.

The chain couples TRBV9 to TRBJ1-3; D call uncertain. Trimming took off 0 bases at V and 0 bases at J, with 7 bases between the two ends. Germline CDR1 reads SGDLS; CDR2 reads YYNGEE. This CDR3 spans 15 amino acids. CDR3 sequence reads: CASSVDGDSGNTIYF. In DNA form, the CDR3 reads TGTGCCAGCAGCGTAGACGGGGACTCTGGAAACACCATATATTTT.

V usage is TRBV10-2 and J usage is TRBJ1-2; a weak D match, TRBD1 (5 bases). The CDR3 has 14 amino acids. V was clipped by 6 bases and J by 0 bases, with 11 bases between them. Germline V CDR1 and CDR2: WSHSY, SAAADI. This chain's CDR3 is CASSPGPTNYGYTF. Written as DNA, the CDR3 is TGCGCCAGCAGCCCGGGACCCACTAACTATGGCTACACCTTC.

V is TRBV9 and J is TRBJ2-3; 8 nucleotides line up with TRBD2. Germline CDR1 reads SGDLS; CDR2 reads YYNGEE. The junction had 7 bases not matched to a gene; V was cut back by 3 bases and J by 4 bases. The CDR3 length is 15 residues. CDR3 protein: CASSDGETSADTQYF. DNA of the CDR3: TGTGCCAGCAGCGACGGGGAGACTAGCGCAGATACGCAGTATTTT.

The chain has TRBV7-9 and TRBJ2-7; perhaps TRBD2 as D (5 bases). The germline CDR1 and CDR2 sequences are SEHNR and FQNEAQ (reference sequence). V was shortened by 5 bases and J by 4 bases, with 6 bases between the two germline ends. The CDR3 loop spans 11 amino acids. The CDR3 loop is CASSGLYEQYF. The CDR3 DNA reads TGTGCCAGCAGCGGACTTTACGAGCAGTACTTC.

The chain carries TRBV6-5 and TRBJ1-2; D uncertain. Between the trimmed V and J ends, which lost 5 bases and 4 bases, there was a span of 8 bases. Germline CDR1 and CDR2: MNHEY and SVGAGI. This CDR3 is built from 12 residues. DNA of the CDR3: TGTGCCAGCAGTGATGACTTCTATGGCTACACCTTC. Protein: CASSDDFYGYTF.

This rearrangement joins TRBV30 to TRBJ2-5, with D hard to call. With 0 bases removed from V and 2 bases from J, the gap between germline ends came to 10 bases. The CDR3 sequence is 14 residues long. Looked up from germline, CDR1 is GTSNPN and CDR2 is SVGIG (reference sequence). The CDR3 protein is CAWSVPYIQETQYF. As DNA, the CDR3 is TGTGCCTGGAGTGTACCATACATACAAGAGACCCAGTACTTC.

The rearrangement links TRBV15 to TRBJ2-1, with TRBD2 matching 8 bases. This CDR3 has 14 residues. J lost 7 bases, V lost 6 bases, and 8 bases had no gene match. Germline values: CDR1 LNHNV, CDR2 YYDKDF (reference sequence). CDR3 residues: CATRPGLVVNEQFF. The CDR3 region has the DNA TGTGCCACCAGGCCGGGACTAGTAGTAAATGAGCAGTTCTTC. The full variable domain, with the rest looked up from reference TRBV15 and TRBJ2-1, is DAMVIQNPRYQVTQFGKPVTLSCSQTLNHNVMYWYQQKSSQAPKLLFHYYDKDFNNEADTPDNFQSRRPNTSFCFLDIRSPGLGDTAMYLCATRPGLVVNEQFFGPGTRLTVL.

The chain combines TRBV25-1 with TRBJ1-5; 8 nucleotides match TRBD1. Germline V gene data show CDR1 as MGHDK and CDR2 as SYGVNS. This CDR3 region has 16 residues. The junction had 9 bases not matched to a gene; V was cut back by 1 base and J by 7 bases. The CDR3 DNA follows: TGTGCCAGCAGTGAATCGGAGACAGGGGACTGGCAGCCCCAGCATTTT. This gives the protein CASSESETGDWQPQHF. Full variable domain (rest looked up from reference TRBV25-1 and TRBJ1-5): EADIYQTPRYLVIGTGKKITLECSQTMGHDKMYWYQQDPGMELHLIHYSYGVNSTEKGDLSSESTVSRIRTEHFPLTLESARPSHTSQYLCASSESETGDWQPQHFGDGTRLSIL.

This clone was detected once. In the same sample, other DNA sequences code for this CDR3. The chain carries TRBV27 and TRBJ2-7; D remains ambiguous. CDR3 length: 13 amino acids. Germline V gene sequence: CDR1 MNHEY, CDR2 SMNVEV (reference sequence). V was pared by 6 bases and J by 1 base, with 10 bases between. CDR3 nucleotide sequence: TGTGCCAGCAGCCTCGGCGGATCCTACGAGCAGTACTTC. Translated, it gives CASSLGGSYEQYF.

The J gene is TRBJ1-2, the V gene TRBV5-4; D not certain. Trimming took 5 bases from V and 5 from J, leaving 19 bases between them. CDR1 and CDR2 from the germline V gene are SGHNT and YYREEE (reference sequence). There are 15 residues in the CDR3. The chain's CDR3 is CASSPFRRTLYGYTF. As DNA, the CDR3 is TGTGCCAGCAGTCCCTTCCGGCGTACGTTGTATGGCTACACCTTC.

V usage is TRBV6-5 and J usage is TRBJ2-5; TRBD2 matches at 11 bases. Germline V CDR1 and CDR2: MNHEY, SVGAGI. The CDR3 is 15 amino acids. The J segment lost 1 base and the V segment lost 4 bases, leaving 2 bases of the junction unmatched. CDR3 residues: CASSSTSGAQETQYF. The CDR3 DNA is TGTGCCAGCAGTTCGACTAGCGGGGCCCAAGAGACCCAGTACTTC.

The V gene is TRBV4-1, the J gene TRBJ2-7, with no clear D. CDR1 MGHRA and CDR2 YSYEKL come from the germline V gene. Trimming left V 4 bases short and J 3 bases short, with 10 bases between. CDR3 length: 13 residues. This CDR3 is CASSPGSDYEQYF. CDR3 sequence (DNA): TGCGCCAGCAGCCCAGGTTCGGACTACGAGCAGTACTTC.

This chain links TRBV6-5 with TRBJ2-5; D perhaps matches TRBD2 (6 bases). There are 13 residues in the CDR3. V was shortened by 4 bases and J by 2 bases, with 8 bases between the two germline ends. CDR1 is MNHEY and CDR2 is SVGAGI in the germline V gene. This chain's CDR3 is CASSLAEQETQYF. CDR3 bases: TGTGCCAGCAGTTTAGCGGAACAAGAGACCCAGTACTTC.

The sample holds a few counts of this clone. CDR3 in DNA: TGCGCCAGCAGCCCATGGACAGGTACTACGGATACGCAGTATTTT. Its translation is CASSPWTGTTDTQYF. The chain employs TRBV5-1 and TRBJ2-3; 7 nucleotides match TRBD1. The CDR3 is 15 residues long. Germline V gene lookup returns CDR1 SGHRS and CDR2 YFSETQ. V shed 4 bases, J shed 6 bases, and the junction held 11 bases outside the gene matches.

The chain carries TRBV1 and TRBJ2-2. TRBV1 is annotated as a pseudogene. The CDR3 totals 17 residues. The CDR3 sequence is CTSSQEYRLKDSGELFF. The CDR3 nucleotides read TGCACCAGCAGCCAAGAGTATCGGTTGAAGGATAGCGGGGAGCTGTTTTTT.